The sequence of this TCR beta chain was determined in a study of post-analysis software for immune sequencing data. TCR beta libraries were prepared from cDNA with unique molecular identifiers. One entry per CDR3 protein, called by TCRdb with MiXCR from the PCR reads. The table records around 770,000 distinct CDR3 sequences, more than 45% of them present only once. Sequencing used blood. The source is a girl under 18 with multiple sclerosis.

The CDR3 reads CASSSETASNEQFF. CDR3 nucleotides: TGTGCCAGCAGCTCGGAAACAGCGAGCAATGAGCAGTTCTTC. This rearrangement joins TRBV5-4 to TRBJ2-1; no firm D call. The germline V gene has CDR1 SGHNT and CDR2 YYREEE (reference sequence). Trimming shortened V by 3 bases and J by 6 bases, and 13 bases separated the two germline ends. The length of the CDR3 is 14 residues.